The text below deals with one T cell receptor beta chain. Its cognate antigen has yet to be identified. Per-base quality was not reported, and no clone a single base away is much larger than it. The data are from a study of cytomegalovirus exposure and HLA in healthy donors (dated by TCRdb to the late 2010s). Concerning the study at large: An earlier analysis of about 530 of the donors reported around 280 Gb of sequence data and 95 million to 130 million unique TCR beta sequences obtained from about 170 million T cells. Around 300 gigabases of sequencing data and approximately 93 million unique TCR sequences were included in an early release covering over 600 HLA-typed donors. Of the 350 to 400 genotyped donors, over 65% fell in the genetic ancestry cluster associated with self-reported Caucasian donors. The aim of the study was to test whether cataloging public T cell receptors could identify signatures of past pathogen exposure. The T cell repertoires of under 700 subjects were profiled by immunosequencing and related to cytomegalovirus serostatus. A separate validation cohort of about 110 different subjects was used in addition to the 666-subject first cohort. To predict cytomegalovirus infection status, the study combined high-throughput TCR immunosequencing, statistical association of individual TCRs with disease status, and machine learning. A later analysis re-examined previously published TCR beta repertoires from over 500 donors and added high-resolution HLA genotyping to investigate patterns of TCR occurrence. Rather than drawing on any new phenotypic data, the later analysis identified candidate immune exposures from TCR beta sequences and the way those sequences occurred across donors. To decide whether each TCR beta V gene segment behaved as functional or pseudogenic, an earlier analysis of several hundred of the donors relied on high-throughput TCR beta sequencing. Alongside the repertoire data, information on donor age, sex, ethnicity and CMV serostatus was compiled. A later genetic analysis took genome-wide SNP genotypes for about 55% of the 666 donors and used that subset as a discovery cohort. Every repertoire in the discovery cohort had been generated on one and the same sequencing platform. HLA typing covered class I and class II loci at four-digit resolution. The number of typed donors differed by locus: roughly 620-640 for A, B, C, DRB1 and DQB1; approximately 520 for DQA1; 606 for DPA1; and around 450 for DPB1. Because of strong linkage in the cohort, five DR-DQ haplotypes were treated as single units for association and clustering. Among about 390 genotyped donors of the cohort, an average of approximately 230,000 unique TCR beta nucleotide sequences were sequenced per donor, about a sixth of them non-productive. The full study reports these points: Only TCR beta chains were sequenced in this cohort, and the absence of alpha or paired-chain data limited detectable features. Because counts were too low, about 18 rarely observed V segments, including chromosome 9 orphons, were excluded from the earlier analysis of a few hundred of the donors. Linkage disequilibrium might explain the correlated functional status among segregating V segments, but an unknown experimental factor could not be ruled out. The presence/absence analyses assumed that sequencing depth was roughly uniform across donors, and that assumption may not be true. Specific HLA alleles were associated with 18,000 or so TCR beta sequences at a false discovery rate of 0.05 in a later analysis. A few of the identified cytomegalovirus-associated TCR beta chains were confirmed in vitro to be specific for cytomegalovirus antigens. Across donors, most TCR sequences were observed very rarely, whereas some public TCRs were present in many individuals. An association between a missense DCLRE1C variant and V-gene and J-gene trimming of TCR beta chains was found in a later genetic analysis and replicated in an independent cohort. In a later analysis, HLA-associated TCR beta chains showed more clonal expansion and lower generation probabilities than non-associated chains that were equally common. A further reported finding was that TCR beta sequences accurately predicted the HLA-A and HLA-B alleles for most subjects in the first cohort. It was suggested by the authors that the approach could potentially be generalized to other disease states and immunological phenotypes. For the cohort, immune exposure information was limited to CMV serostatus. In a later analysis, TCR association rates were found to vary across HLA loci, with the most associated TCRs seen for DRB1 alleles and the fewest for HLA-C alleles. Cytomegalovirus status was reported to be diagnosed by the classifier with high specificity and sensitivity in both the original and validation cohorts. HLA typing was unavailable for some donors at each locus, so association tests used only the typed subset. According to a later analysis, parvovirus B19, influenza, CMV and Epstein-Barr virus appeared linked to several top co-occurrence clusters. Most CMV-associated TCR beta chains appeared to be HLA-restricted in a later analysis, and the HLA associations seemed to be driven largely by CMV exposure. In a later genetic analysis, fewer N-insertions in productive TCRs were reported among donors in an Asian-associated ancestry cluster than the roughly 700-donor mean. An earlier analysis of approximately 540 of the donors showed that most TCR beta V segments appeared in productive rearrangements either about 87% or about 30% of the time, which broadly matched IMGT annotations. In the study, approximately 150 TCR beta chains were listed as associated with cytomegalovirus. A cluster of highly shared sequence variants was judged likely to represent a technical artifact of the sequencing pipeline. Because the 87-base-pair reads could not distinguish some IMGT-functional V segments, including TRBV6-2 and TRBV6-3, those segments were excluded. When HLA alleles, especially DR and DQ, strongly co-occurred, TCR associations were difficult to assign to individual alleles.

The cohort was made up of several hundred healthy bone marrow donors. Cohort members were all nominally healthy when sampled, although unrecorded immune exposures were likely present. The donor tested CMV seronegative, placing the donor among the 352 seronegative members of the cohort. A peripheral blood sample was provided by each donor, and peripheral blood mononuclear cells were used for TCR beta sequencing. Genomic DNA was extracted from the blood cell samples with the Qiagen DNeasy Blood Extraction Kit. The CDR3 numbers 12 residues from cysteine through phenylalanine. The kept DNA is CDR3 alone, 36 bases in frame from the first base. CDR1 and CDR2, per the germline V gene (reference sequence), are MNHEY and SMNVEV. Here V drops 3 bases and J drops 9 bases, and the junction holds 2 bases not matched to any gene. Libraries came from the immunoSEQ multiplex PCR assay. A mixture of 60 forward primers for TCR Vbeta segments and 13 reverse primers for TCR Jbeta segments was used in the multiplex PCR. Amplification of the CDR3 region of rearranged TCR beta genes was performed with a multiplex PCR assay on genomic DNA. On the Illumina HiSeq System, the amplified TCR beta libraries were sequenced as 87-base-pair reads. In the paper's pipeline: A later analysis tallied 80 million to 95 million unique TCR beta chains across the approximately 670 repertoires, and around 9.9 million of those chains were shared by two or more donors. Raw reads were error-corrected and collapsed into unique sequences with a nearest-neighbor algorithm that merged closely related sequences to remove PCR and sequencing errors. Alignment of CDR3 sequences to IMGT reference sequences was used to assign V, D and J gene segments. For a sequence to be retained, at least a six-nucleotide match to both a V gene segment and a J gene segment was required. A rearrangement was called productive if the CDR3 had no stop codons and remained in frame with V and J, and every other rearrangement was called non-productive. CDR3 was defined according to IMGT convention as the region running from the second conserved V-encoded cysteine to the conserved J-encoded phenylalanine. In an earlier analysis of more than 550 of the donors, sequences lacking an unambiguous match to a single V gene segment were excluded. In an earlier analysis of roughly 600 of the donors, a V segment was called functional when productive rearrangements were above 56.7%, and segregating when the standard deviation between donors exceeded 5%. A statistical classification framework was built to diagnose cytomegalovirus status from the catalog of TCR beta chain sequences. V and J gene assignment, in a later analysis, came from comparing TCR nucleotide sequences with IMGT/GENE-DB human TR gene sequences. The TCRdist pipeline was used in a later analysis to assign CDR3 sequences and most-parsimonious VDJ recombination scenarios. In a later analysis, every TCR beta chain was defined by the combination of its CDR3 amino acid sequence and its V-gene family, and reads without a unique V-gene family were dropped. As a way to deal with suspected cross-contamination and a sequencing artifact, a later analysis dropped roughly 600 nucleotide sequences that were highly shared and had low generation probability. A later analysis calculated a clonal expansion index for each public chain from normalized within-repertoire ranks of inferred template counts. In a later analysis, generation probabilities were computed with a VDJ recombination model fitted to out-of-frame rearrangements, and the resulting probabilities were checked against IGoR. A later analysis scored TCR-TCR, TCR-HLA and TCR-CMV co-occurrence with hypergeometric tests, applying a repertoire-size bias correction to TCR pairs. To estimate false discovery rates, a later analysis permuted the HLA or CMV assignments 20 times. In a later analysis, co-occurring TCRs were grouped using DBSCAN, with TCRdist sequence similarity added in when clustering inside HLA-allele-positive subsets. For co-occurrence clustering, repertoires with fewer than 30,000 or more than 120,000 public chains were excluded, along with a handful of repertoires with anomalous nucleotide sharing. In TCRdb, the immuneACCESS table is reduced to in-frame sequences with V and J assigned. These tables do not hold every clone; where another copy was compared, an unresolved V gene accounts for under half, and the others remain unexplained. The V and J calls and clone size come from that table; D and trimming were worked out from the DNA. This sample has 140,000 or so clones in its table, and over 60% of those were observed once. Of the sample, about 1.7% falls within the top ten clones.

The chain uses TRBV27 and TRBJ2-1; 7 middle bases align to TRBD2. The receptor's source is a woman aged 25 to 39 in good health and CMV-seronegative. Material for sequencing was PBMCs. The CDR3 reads CASSLPGGEQFF. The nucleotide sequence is TGTGCCAGCAGTTTGCCGGGGGGTGAGCAGTTCTTC.